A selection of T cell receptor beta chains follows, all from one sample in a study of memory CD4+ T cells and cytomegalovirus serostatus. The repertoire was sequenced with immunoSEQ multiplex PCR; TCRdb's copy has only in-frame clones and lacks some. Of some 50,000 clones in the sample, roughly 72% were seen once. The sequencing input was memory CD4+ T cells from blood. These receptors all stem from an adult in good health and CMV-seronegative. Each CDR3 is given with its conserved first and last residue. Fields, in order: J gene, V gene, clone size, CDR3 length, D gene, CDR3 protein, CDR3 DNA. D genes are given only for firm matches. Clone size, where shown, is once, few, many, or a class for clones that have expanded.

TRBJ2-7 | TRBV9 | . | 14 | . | CASSVDFGGYEQYF | TGTGCCAGCAGCGTTGACTTTGGGGGCTACGAGCAGTACTTC
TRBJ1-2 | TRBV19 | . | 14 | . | CASSKSDGPYGYTF | TGTGCCAGTAGTAAATCGGACGGTCCTTATGGCTACACCTTC
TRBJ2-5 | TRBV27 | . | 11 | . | CASSRGETQYF | TGTGCCAGCAGTCGTGGGGAGACCCAGTACTTC
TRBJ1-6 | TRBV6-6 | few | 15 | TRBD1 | CASSYLGQGTAPLHF | TGTGCCAGCAGTTACTTGGGACAGGGGACGGCACCCCTCCACTTT
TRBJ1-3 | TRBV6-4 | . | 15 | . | CASSASWGAGNTIYF | TGTGCCAGCAGCGCCTCTTGGGGAGCTGGAAACACCATATATTTT
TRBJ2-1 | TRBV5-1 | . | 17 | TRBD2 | CASSWSSGSPSYNEQFF | TGCGCCAGCAGCTGGTCTAGCGGGAGCCCTTCCTACAATGAGCAGTTCTTC
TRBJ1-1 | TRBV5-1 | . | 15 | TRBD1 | CASSPTRTGNTEAFF | TGCGCCAGCAGCCCGACGAGGACAGGGAACACTGAAGCTTTCTTT
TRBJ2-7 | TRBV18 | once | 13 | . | CASSPAAAYEQYF | TGTGCCAGCTCCCCAGCGGCCGCCTACGAGCAGTACTTC
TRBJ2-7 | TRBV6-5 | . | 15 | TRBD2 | CASSYSGGGTYEQYF | TGTGCCAGCAGTTATAGCGGGGGGGGAACCTACGAGCAGTACTTC
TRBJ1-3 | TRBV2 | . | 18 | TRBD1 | CASRPGQGLTSSGNTIYF | TGTGCCAGCAGGCCGGGACAGGGCCTAACCAGCTCTGGAAACACCATATATTTT
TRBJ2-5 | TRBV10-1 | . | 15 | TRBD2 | CASSRTSGVQETQYF | TGCGCCAGCAGTCGGACTAGCGGAGTCCAAGAGACCCAGTACTTC
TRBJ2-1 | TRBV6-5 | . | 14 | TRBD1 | CASRRDRGVNEQFF | TGTGCCAGCAGGCGGGACAGGGGTGTAAATGAGCAGTTCTTC
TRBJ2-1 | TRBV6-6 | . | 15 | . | CASTSTGSSYNEQFF | TGTGCCAGCACCTCCACCGGGAGCTCCTACAATGAGCAGTTCTTC
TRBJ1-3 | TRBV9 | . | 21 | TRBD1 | CASSVELMRAGTGSSGNTIYF | TGTGCCAGCAGCGTAGAGTTAATGCGAGCCGGGACAGGGAGCTCTGGAAACACCATATATTTT
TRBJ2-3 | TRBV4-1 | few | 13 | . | CASSQGEAVTQYF | TGCGCCAGCAGCCAAGGGGAGGCGGTTACGCAGTATTTT
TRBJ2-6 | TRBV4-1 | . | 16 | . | CASQTGGGLGANVLTF | TGCGCCAGCCAGACCGGGGGCGGACTTGGGGCCAACGTCCTGACTTTC
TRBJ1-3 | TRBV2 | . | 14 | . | CASSGTFSGNTIYF | TGTGCCAGCAGTGGCACGTTCTCTGGAAACACCATATATTTT
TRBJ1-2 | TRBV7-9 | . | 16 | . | CASSLLVGRSNYGYTF | TGTGCCAGCAGCCTGCTTGTAGGACGGAGTAACTATGGCTACACCTTC
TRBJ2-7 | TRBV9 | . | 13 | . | CASSVGANYEQYF | TGTGCCAGCAGCGTCGGAGCCAACTACGAGCAGTACTTC
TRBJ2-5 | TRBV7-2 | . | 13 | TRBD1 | CASSVDRGETQYF | TGTGCCAGCAGCGTTGACAGGGGAGAGACCCAGTACTTC
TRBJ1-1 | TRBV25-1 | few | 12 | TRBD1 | CASRQGATEAFF | TGTGCCAGCAGACAGGGGGCCACTGAAGCTTTCTTT
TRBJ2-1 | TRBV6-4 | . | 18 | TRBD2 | CASSETSGGAGSYNEQFF | TGTGCCAGCAGTGAAACTAGCGGGGGGGCCGGGTCCTACAATGAGCAGTTCTTC
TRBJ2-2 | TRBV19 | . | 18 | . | CASTNRRGRAGSTGELFF | TGTGCCAGTACTAATAGAAGGGGGAGGGCCGGGAGCACCGGGGAGCTGTTTTTT
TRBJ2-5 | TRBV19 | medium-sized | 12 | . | CASRQSGETQYF | TGTGCCAGCCGACAGTCAGGGGAGACCCAGTACTTC
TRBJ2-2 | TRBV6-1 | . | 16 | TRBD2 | CASSEEGLVGTGELFF | TGTGCCAGCAGTGAAGAAGGACTAGTTGGCACCGGGGAGCTGTTTTTT
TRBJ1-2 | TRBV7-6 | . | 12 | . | CASSLAGVGYTF | TGTGCCAGCAGCTTAGCGGGAGTCGGCTACACCTTC
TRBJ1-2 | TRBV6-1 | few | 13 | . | CASREGTSYGYTF | TGTGCCAGCAGAGAGGGGACAAGCTATGGCTACACCTTC
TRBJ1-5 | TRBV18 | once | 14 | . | CASSGWEGGQPQHF | TGTGCCAGCTCCGGATGGGAAGGGGGTCAGCCCCAGCATTTT
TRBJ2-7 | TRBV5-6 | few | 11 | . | CASSLGYEQYF | TGTGCCAGCAGCTTGGGATACGAGCAGTACTTC
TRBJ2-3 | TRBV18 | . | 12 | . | CASSPTVDTQYF | TGTGCCAGCTCACCGACGGTGGATACGCAGTATTTT
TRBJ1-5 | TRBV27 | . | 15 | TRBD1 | CASSQGRLGDQPQHF | TGTGCCTCGTCACAGGGGAGACTAGGAGATCAGCCCCAGCATTTT
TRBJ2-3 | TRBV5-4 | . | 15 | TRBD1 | CASSLMTGVTDTQYF | TGTGCCAGCAGCTTGATGACAGGGGTGACAGATACGCAGTATTTT
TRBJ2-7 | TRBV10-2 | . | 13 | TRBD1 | CASSESDRIREYF | TGCGCCAGCAGTGAGTCGGACAGGATCCGTGAGTACTTC
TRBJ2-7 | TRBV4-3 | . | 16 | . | CASSQAHGFFQYEQYF | TGCGCCAGCAGCCAAGCCCATGGATTCTTTCAATACGAGCAGTACTTC
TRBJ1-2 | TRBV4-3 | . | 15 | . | CASSQQPKGNYGYTF | TGCGCCAGCAGCCAGCAACCGAAGGGAAACTATGGCTACACCTTC
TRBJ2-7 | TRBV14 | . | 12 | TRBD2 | CASSSTSVRQYF | TGTGCCAGCAGCTCAACTAGCGTCCGACAGTACTTC
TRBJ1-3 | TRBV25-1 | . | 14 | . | CASSESGGRNTIYF | TGTGCCAGCAGTGAATCTGGAGGGAGAAACACCATATATTTT
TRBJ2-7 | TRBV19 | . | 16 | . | CASSRPGPLPSYEQYF | TGTGCCAGTAGCCGGCCCGGGCCCCTCCCCTCCTACGAGCAGTACTTC
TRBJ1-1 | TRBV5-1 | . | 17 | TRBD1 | CASSFMGQANVGTEAFF | TGCGCCAGCAGCTTCATGGGACAGGCAAACGTGGGCACTGAAGCTTTCTTT
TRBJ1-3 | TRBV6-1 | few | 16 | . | CASSDSLRGAGNTIYF | TGTGCCAGCAGTGATTCCCTCAGGGGCGCTGGAAACACCATATATTTT
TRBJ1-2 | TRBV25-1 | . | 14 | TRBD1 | CASSDRWTGDGYTF | TGTGCCAGCAGTGACCGATGGACAGGTGATGGCTACACCTTC
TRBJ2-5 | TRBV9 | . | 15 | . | CASSPRVGFQGTQYF | TGTGCCAGCAGCCCCCGGGTAGGGTTCCAGGGGACCCAGTACTTC
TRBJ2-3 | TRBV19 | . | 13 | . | CASSIDQPDTQYF | TGTGCCAGTAGTATAGACCAGCCGGATACGCAGTATTTT
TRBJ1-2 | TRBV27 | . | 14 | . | CASSPLVGGYGYTF | TGTGCCAGCAGCCCTCTGGTAGGGGGCTATGGCTACACCTTC
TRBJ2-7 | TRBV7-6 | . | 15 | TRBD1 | CASSLGAGGPYEQYF | TGTGCCAGCAGCTTAGGGGCAGGGGGTCCCTACGAGCAGTACTTC
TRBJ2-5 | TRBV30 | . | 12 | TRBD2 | CASSLAAQTQYF | TGTGCCTCCTCACTAGCGGCCCAAACCCAGTACTTC
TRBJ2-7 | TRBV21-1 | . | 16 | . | CASSKVTDYISYEQYF | TGTGCCAGCAGCAAAGTGACGGACTACATCTCCTACGAGCAGTACTTC
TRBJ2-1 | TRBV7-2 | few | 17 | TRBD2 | CASSFGWSGSSYNEQFF | TGTGCCAGCAGCTTTGGGTGGAGCGGGAGTTCCTACAATGAGCAGTTCTTC
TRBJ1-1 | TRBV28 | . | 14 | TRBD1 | CASSFRSWTGEAFF | TGTGCCAGCAGTTTTCGCAGTTGGACAGGGGAAGCTTTCTTT